Shown below are 19 T cell receptor beta chains from a single sample sequenced in a study of cytomegalovirus exposure and HLA in healthy donors (dated by TCRdb to about 2017). The library was generated by the immunoSEQ multiplex PCR assay. The multiplex PCR relied on a mix of 60 forward primers for TCR Vbeta segments and 13 reverse primers for TCR Jbeta segments. TCRdb's version of the immuneACCESS table is confined to in-frame rearrangements and falls short of the full clone set. An unresolved V gene accounts for under half of the shortfall where checked; the remainder is of unknown origin. This sample gives approximately 130,000 clones in total; over 65% of them show up just once. The ten largest clones take up approximately 1.2% of the sample. The sequencing sample was made of PBMCs. The receptors shown here come from a man aged 45-65 years in good health and CMV-seronegative.

The CDR3 loop reads CASQSGGLAGGSGANVLTF. CDR3 nucleotides: TGTGCCAGCCAGTCGGGGGGACTAGCGGGAGGGTCAGGGGCCAACGTCCTGACTTTC. This chain uses TRBV28 with TRBJ2-6, with 16 positions matching TRBD2. With 8 bases clipped from V and 4 bases from J, the junction kept 11 bases outside the gene matches. The CDR3 contains 19 residues. Germline CDR1 and CDR2: MDHEN and SYDVKM.

The chain uses TRBV15 and TRBJ2-1; 10 nucleotides line up with TRBD2. J lost 2 bases, V lost 0 bases, and 4 bases had no gene match. The CDR3 loop spans 17 amino acids. In germline, CDR1 is LNHNV, CDR2 YYDKDF (reference sequence). The DNA for the CDR3 is TGTGCCACCAGCAGAGAGGTAGCGGGAGGAACCTACAATGAGCAGTTCTTC. It codes for CATSREVAGGTYNEQFF.

The rearrangement joins TRBV4-1 to TRBJ1-6; 7 positions agree with TRBD1. The CDR3 covers 15 residues. V lost 0 bases to trimming and J lost 5 bases; unmatched junction nucleotides: 1. Germline V gives CDR1 MGHRA, CDR2 YSYEKL. Here the CDR3 reads CASSQEGQNNSPLHF. In DNA form, the CDR3 reads TGCGCCAGCAGCCAAGAGGGACAGAATAATTCACCCCTCCACTTT.

The rearrangement links TRBV6-6 to TRBJ2-7; D is ambiguous. The CDR3 length is 12 residues. V lost 2 bases, J lost 8 bases, and 10 bases lay in between. The germline V gene has CDR1 MNHNY and CDR2 SVGAGI (reference sequence). The CDR3 region is CASSYPAVQQYF. The CDR3 nucleotides are TGTGCCAGCAGTTACCCTGCAGTACAGCAGTACTTC.

The chain employs TRBV18 and TRBJ2-1, with 7 nucleotides matching TRBD1. Germline V gene lookup returns CDR1 KGHSH and CDR2 LQKENI. Trimming removed 2 bases from V and 10 bases from J; junction bases left unmatched: 8. The CDR3 extends over 14 amino acids. CDR3 amino acids: CASSPSRDSGEQFF. As DNA, the CDR3 is TGTGCCAGCTCACCATCCCGGGACAGTGGGGAGCAGTTCTTC.

This clone appeared a few times. The DNA of the CDR3 is TGTGCCAGCAGCTTCGCCAGGGTATTCAATGAGCAGTTCTTC. Its translation: CASSFARVFNEQFF. V and J are TRBV11-2 and TRBJ2-1, with a weak D call TRBD1 (5 bases). Per the germline V gene, CDR1 is SGHAT and CDR2 is FQNNGV. This CDR3 is 14 amino acids long. Trimming stripped 3 bases from V and 6 bases from J, with 12 bases between. The whole variable domain, filled in from reference TRBV11-2 and TRBJ2-1, reads EAGVAQSPRYKIIEKRQSVAFWCNPISGHATLYWYQQILGQGPKLLIQFQNNGVVDDSQLPKDRFSAERLKGVDSTLKIQPAKLEDSAVYLCASSFARVFNEQFFGPGTRLTVL.

This clone was counted only a few times. The chain links TRBV28 to TRBJ1-4, with D possibly being TRBD1 (6 bases). Germline lookup yields CDR1 MDHEN and CDR2 SYDVKM. The CDR3 loop spans 13 amino acids. Trimming removed 6 bases at V and 9 bases at J, with 14 bases between. CDR3 region: CASSLGTHQKLFF. In DNA form, the CDR3 reads TGTGCCAGCAGCCTCGGGACACATCAAAAACTGTTTTTT.

The CDR3 is CASGWTGATGANVLTF. The CDR3 DNA sequence: TGTGCCAGTGGCTGGACAGGGGCAACTGGGGCCAACGTCCTGACTTTC. The V gene is TRBV19, the J gene TRBJ2-6; 9 bases align to TRBD1. CDR3 length: 16 residues. Germline trimming cut 8 bases from V and 2 bases from J; bases unmatched to any gene: 7. Germline CDR1 LNHDA, CDR2 SQIVND (reference sequence).

This sequence joins TRBV5-1 and TRBJ2-1; 13 nucleotides align to TRBD2. Trimming at V came to 5 bases and at J to 6 bases, leaving 11 bases not matched to a gene. This CDR3 spans 17 amino acids. CDR1 and CDR2 (germline): SGHRS, YFSETQ. CDR3 nucleotide sequence: TGCGCCAGCAGTCCAATCCTACTAGCGGGAGGGCCCAATGAGCAGTTCTTC. This encodes CASSPILLAGGPNEQFF.

The rearrangement joins TRBV6-1 to TRBJ2-3; TRBD2 matches at 9 bases. Looked up from germline, CDR1 is MNHNS and CDR2 is SASEGT. The V and J ends lost 6 bases and 10 bases, in that order; junction bases with no gene match: 11. CDR3 size: 14 residues. CDR3 nucleotide sequence: TGTGCCAGCAGACCGGGACTAGCTCCTTATCCGCAGTATTTT. Its protein is CASRPGLAPYPQYF.

This chain joins TRBV28 and TRBJ1-2; D gene unclear. V dropped 7 bases and J dropped 0 bases, with 9 bases sitting between them. The CDR3 totals 13 residues. Germline CDR1 and CDR2: MDHEN and SYDVKM. The CDR3 sequence: CASTGLANYGYTF. As DNA, the CDR3 is TGTGCCAGCACCGGGTTGGCTAACTATGGCTACACCTTC.

Here the CDR3 reads CASRNQNTGEETQYF. CDR3 bases: TGTGCCAGCAGAAACCAAAACACAGGGGAAGAGACCCAGTACTTC. This chain uses TRBV28 with TRBJ2-5; TRBD1 matches at 7 bases. CDR1 and CDR2 from the germline V gene are MDHEN and SYDVKM. The CDR3 totals 15 residues. V shed 6 bases, J shed 3 bases, and the junction held 10 bases outside the gene matches.

This clone was counted at least ten times. The J gene is TRBJ1-5, the V gene TRBV19; D may be TRBD1 (5 bases). The CDR3 totals 13 residues. CDR1 and CDR2 (germline): LNHDA, SQIVND (reference sequence). V was pared by 2 bases and J by 5 bases, with 7 bases between. CDR3 in DNA: TGTGCCAGTAGTATATCGGGGGATCAGCCCCAGCATTTT. It encodes CASSISGDQPQHF.

The rearrangement links TRBV5-1 to TRBJ2-2; possibly TRBD1 for D (6 bases). The germline CDR1 and CDR2 sequences are SGHRS and YFSETQ. Between the trimmed V and J ends, which lost 4 bases and 3 bases, there was a span of 16 bases. The CDR3 is 16 amino acids. The CDR3 nucleotides are TGCGCCAGCAGCCTACTGACAGGTACCGACACCGGGGAGCTGTTTTTT. The encoded protein is CASSLLTGTDTGELFF.

The V gene is TRBV5-1, the J gene TRBJ2-7, with 7 bases identical to TRBD2. Germline V gives CDR1 SGHRS, CDR2 YFSETQ. This CDR3 is 14 amino acids long. V dropped 3 bases and J dropped 0; count of bases not matched to a gene: 3. The CDR3 protein is CASSSGLSSYEQYF. For the CDR3, the DNA is TGCGCCAGCAGCTCGGGACTAAGCTCCTACGAGCAGTACTTC.

The chain has TRBV18 and TRBJ1-2, with 7 bases aligning to TRBD1. In germline, CDR1 is KGHSH, CDR2 LQKENI. Trimming at V came to 5 bases and at J to 7 bases, leaving 7 bases not matched to a gene. The CDR3 totals 13 residues. The CDR3 sequence: CASSSTGRSGYTF. The CDR3 bases are TGTGCCAGCTCATCGACAGGGAGGTCTGGCTACACCTTC.

This clone was seen a few times. The chain combines TRBV9 with TRBJ2-1; D remains unclear. This CDR3 comprises 17 residues. Germline V gene lookup returns CDR1 SGDLS and CDR2 YYNGEE. Trimming removed 0 bases at V and 5 bases at J, with 18 bases between. CDR3 amino acids: CASSVVVSPLKNNEQFF. In nucleotides, the CDR3 is TGTGCCAGCAGCGTAGTAGTCTCACCGTTAAAAAACAATGAGCAGTTCTTC.

This clone was seen a few times. This chain uses TRBV6-6 with TRBJ1-4; TRBD1 aligns across 8 bases. J was trimmed by 5 bases and V by 0 bases; bases with no gene match: 2. There are 15 residues in the CDR3. Germline CDR1 MNHNY, CDR2 SVGAGI (reference sequence). The CDR3 region has the DNA TGTGCCAGCAGTTACTCGGGACAGGCGAATGAAAAACTGTTTTTT. Translation: CASSYSGQANEKLFF.

The rearrangement uses TRBV5-4 and TRBJ2-5; 8 positions agree with TRBD1. From germline, CDR1 is SGHNT and CDR2 YYREEE (reference sequence). This CDR3 comprises 13 residues. The V segment lost 4 bases and the J segment 4 bases; nucleotides outside the gene matches: 3. This CDR3 reads CASSLTGGETQYF. The CDR3 nucleotides are TGTGCCAGCAGCCTCACAGGGGGAGAGACCCAGTACTTC.